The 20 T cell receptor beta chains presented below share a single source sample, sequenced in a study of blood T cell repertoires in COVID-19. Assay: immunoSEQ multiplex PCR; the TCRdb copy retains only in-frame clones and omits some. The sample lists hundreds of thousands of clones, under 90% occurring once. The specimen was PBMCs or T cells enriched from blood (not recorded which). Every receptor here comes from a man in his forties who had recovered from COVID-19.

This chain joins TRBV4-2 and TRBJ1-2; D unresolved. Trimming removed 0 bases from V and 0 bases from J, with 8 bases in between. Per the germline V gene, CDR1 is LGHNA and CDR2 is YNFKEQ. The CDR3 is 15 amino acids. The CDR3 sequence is CASSQDAVTNYGYTF. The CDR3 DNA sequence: TGTGCCAGCAGCCAAGACGCGGTGACTAACTATGGCTACACCTTC.

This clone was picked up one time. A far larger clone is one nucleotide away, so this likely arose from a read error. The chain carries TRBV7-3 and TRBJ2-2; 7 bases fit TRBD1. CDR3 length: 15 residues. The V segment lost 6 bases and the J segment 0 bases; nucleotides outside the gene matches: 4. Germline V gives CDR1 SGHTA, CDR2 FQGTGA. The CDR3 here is CASSAGTANTGELFF. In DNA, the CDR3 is TGTGCCAGCAGTGCCGGGACAGCGAACACCGGGGAGCTGTTTTTT.

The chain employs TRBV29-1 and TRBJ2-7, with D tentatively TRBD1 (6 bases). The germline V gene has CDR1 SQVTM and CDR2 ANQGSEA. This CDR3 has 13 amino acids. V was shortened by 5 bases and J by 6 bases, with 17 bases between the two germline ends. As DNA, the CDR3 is TGCAGCGTTCGGGACACTCCACCCGCCGAGCAGTACTTC. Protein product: CSVRDTPPAEQYF.

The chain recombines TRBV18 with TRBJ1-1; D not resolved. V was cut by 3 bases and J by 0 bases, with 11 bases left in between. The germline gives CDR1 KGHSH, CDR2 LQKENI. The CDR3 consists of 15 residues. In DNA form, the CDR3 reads TGTGCCAGCTCACCTAGCGTTCTAGTGAACACTGAAGCTTTCTTT. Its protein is CASSPSVLVNTEAFF.

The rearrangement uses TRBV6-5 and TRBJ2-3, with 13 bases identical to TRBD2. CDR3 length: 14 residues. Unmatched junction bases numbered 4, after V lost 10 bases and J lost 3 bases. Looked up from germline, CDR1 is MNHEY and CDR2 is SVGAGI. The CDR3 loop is CATAGLAGTDTQYF. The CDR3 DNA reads TGTGCCACGGCGGGACTAGCGGGGACAGATACGCAGTATTTT.

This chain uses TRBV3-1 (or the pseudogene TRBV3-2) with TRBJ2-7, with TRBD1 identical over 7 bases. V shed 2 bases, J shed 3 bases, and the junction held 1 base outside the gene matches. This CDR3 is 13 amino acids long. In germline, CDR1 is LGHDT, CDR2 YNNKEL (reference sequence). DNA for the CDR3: TGTGCCAGCAGCCAACAGGGGGACTACGAGCAGTACTTC. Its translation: CASSQQGDYEQYF.

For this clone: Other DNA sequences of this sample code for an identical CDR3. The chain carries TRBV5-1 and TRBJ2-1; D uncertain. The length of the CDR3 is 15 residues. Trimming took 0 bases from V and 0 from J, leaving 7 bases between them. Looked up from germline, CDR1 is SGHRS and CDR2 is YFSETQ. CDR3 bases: TGCGCCAGCAGCTTGGAGGCGGCCTCCTACAATGAGCAGTTCTTC. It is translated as CASSLEAASYNEQFF.

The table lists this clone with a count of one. The CDR3 bases are TGTGCCATCAGGGCTAGCGGGGGGCAAGAGACCCAGTACTTC. Amino acid sequence: CAIRASGGQETQYF. The chain uses TRBV10-3 and TRBJ2-5; 11 bases fit TRBD2. Germline V gene sequence: CDR1 ENHRY, CDR2 SYGVKD. Trimming took 6 bases from V and 2 from J; bases not matched to a gene: 2. CDR3 size: 14 residues.

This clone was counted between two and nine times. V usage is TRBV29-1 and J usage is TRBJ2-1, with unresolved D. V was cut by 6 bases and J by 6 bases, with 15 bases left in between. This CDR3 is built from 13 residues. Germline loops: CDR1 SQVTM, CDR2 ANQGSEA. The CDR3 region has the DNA TGCAGCGTCAGTACTAACTACGGCAATGAGCAGTTCTTC. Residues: CSVSTNYGNEQFF.

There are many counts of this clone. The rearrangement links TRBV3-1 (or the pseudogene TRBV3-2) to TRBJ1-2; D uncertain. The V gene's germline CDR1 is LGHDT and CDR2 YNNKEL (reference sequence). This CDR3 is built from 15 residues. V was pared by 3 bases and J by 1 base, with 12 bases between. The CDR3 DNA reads TGTGCCAGCAGCCATCTAAGTCTCGGTAACTATGGCTACACCTTC. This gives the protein CASSHLSLGNYGYTF.

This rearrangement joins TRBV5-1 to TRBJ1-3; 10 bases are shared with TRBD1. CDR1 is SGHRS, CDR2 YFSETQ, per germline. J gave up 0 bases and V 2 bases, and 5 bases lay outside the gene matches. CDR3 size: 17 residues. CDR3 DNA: TGCGCCAGCAGCTTCGCGACAGGGGGCAACTCTGGAAACACCATATATTTT. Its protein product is CASSFATGGNSGNTIYF.

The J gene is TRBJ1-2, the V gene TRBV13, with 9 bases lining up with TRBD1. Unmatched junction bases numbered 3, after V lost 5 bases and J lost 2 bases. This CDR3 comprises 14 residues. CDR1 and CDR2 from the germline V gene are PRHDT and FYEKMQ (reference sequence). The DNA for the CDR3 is TGTGCCAGCAGCACAGGACAGGGGAACTATGGCTACACCTTC. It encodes CASSTGQGNYGYTF.

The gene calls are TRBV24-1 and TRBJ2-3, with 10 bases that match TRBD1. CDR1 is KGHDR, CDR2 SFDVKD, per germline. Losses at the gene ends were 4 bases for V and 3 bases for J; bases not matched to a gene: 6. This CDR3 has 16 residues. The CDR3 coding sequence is TGTGCCACCAGTGACCCTGGGGACAGGGGTACAGATACGCAGTATTTT. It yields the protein CATSDPGDRGTDTQYF.

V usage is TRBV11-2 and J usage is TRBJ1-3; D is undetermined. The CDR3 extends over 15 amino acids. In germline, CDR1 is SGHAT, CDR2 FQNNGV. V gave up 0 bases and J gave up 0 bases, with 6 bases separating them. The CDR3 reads CASSLDGNSGNTIYF. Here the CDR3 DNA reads TGTGCCAGCAGCTTAGACGGGAACTCTGGAAACACCATATATTTT.

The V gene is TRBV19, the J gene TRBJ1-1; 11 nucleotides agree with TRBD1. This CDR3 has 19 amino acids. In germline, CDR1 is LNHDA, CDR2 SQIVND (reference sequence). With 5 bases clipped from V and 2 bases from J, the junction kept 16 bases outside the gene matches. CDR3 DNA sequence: TGTGCCAGTAGTCTAAAACGAACCGGGACAGGGGGTAATAACACTGAAGCTTTCTTT. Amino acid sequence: CASSLKRTGTGGNNTEAFF.

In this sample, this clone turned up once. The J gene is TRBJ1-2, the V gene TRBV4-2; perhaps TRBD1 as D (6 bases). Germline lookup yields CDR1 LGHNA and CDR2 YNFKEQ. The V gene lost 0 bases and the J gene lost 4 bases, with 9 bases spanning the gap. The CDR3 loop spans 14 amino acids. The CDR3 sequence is CASSQDHRVYGYTF. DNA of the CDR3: TGTGCCAGCAGCCAAGATCACAGGGTCTATGGCTACACCTTC.

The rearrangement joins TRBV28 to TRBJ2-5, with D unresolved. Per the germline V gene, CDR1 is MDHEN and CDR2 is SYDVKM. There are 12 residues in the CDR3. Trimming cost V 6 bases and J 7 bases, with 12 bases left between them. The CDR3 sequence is CASRPPTGTQYF. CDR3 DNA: TGTGCCAGCAGGCCCCCTACGGGGACCCAGTACTTC.

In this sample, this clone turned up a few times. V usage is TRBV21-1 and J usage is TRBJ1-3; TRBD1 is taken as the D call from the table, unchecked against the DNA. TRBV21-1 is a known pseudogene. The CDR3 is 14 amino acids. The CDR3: CASEQGADGNTIYF. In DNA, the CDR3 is TGTGCCAGCGAACAGGGGGCAGATGGAAACACCATATATTTT.

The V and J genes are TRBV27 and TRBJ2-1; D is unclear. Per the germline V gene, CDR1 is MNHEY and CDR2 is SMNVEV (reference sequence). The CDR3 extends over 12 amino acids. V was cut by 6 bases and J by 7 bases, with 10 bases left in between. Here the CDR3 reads CASRSPRNEQFF. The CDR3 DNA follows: TGTGCCAGCAGATCCCCCAGGAATGAGCAGTTCTTC.

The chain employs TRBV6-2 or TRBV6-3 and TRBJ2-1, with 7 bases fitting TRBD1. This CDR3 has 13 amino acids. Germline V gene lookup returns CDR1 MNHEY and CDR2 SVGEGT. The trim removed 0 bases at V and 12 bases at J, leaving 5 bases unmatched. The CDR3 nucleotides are TGTGCCAGCAGTTACTCGATCCGACAGGGGCAGTTCTTC. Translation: CASSYSIRQGQFF.